This T cell receptor beta chain originates from a study of graft-versus-host responses after intestinal transplantation. The method was immunoSEQ multiplex PCR; TCRdb's version includes in-frame clones alone and lacks a portion of them. The data contain about 4,600 clones, approximately 25% of them seen just once; the ten biggest clones take up 4% to 6%. The starting material was alloreactive CD4+ T cells from a mixed lymphocyte reaction culture, obtained before intestinal transplant. The subset is: CFSE-low proliferating T cells sorted from roughly six-day pre-transplant mixed lymphocyte reaction (GvH or HvG direction). This clonotype originated in a human patient who received an intestinal transplant.

The CDR3 bases are TGTGCCACCAGCAGAGAGGGACTAGCGGGAACCGGGGAGCTGTTTTTT. The encoded protein is CATSREGLAGTGELFF. The chain couples TRBV15 to TRBJ2-2; 13 nucleotides match TRBD2. The germline V gene has CDR1 LNHNV and CDR2 YYDKDF (reference sequence). Trimming removed 0 bases from V and 5 bases from J; junction bases left unmatched: 0. The CDR3 totals 16 residues.